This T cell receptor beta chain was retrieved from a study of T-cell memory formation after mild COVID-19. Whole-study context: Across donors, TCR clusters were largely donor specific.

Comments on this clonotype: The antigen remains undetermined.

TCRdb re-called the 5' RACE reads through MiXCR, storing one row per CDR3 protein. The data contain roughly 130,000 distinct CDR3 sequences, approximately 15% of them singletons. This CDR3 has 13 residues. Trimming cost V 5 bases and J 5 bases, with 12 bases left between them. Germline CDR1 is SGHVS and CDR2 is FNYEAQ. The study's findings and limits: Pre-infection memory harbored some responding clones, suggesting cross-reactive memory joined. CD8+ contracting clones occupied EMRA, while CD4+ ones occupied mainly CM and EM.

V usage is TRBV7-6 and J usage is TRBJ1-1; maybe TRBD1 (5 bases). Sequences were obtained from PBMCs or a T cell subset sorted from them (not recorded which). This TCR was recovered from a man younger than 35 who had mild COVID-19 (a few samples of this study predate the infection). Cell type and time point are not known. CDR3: CASSTQPGTEAFF. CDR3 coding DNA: TGTGCCAGCAGCACCCAACCAGGGACTGAAGCTTTCTTT.